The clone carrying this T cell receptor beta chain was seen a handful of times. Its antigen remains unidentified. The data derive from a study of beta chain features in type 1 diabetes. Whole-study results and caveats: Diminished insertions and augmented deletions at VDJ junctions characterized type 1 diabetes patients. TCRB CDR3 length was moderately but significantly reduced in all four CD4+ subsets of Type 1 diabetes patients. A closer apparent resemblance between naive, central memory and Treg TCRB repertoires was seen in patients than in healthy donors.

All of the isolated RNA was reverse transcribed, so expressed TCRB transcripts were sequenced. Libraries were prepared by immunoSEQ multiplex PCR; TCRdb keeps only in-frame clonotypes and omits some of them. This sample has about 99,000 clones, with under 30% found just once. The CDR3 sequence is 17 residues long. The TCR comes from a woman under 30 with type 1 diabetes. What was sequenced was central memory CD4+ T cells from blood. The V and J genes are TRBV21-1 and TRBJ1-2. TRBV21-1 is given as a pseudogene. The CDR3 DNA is TGTGCCAGCAGCAAAGTTGGGAGAGGGAGATTGGACTATGGCTACACCTTC. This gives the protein CASSKVGRGRLDYGYTF.